The clone carrying this T cell receptor (beta chain) turned up a few times. As yet, its antigen is unknown. The data belong to a study of cytomegalovirus exposure and HLA in healthy donors. Notes on the study in general: TCR sequences were mostly rare, though some public TCRs occurred in many donors. It was confirmed in vitro that three of the CMV-associated chains were specific for CMV antigens. The majority of CMV-associated TCR beta chains were reported as apparently HLA-restricted in a later analysis.

Trimming stripped 3 bases from V and 5 bases from J, with 11 bases between. The CDR3 runs 13 residues. CDR1 and CDR2 (germline): LNHDA, SQIVND (reference sequence). Primers for the PCR totalled 60 Vbeta and 13 Jbeta. Sequenced by immunoSEQ multiplex PCR; TCRdb stores in-frame clones only, minus some. The sample records some 110,000 clones, roughly 13% being singletons. The receptor was derived from a man aged 40-49 years in good health and CMV-seropositive. Sequenced sample: PBMCs. The chain has TRBV19 and TRBJ2-7; D remains unclear. The CDR3 DNA sequence: TGTGCCAGTAGTATGTGGAGTATCCACGAGCAGTACTTC. Translating it yields CASSMWSIHEQYF.